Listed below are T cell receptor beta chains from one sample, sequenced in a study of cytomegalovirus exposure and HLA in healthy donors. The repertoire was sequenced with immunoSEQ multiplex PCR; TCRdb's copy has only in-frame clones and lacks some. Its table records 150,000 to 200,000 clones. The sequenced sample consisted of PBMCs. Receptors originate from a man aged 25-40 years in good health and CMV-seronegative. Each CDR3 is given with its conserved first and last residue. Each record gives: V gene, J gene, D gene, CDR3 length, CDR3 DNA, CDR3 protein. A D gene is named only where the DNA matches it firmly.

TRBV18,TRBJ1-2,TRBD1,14,TGTGCCAGCACTAACCCGACAGGGGGCAGGGGCTACACCTTC,CASTNPTGGRGYTF
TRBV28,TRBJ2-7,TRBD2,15,TGTGCCAGCAGTTCCGAGCGGGACTTACCCTACGAGCAGTACTTC,CASSSERDLPYEQYF
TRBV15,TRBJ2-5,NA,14,TGTGCCACCAGCAGAGATGCGGGGAGAGAGACCCAGTACTTC,CATSRDAGRETQYF
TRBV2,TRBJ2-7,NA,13,TGTGCCAGCAGCACGACAGATCCCTACGAGCAGTACTTC,CASSTTDPYEQYF
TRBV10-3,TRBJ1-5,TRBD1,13,TGTGCCATCCTTCAGGGGGGATTTCAGCCCCAGCATTTT,CAILQGGFQPQHF
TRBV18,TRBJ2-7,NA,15,TGTGCCAGCTCAACCCGGAGGGCCGATGAGAACGAGCAGTACTTC,CASSTRRADENEQYF
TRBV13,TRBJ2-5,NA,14,TGTGCCAGCAGCCTTCGACAGGTCGGAGAGACCCAGTACTTC,CASSLRQVGETQYF
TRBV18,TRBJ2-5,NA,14,TGTGCCAGCTCACTGTGGACAGAAGAAGAGACCCAGTACTTC,CASSLWTEEETQYF
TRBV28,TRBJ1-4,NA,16,TGTGCCAGCAGTTTGAGGGGGATCGCAACTAATGAAAAACTGTTTTTT,CASSLRGIATNEKLFF
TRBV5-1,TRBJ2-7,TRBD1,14,TGCGCCAGCAGCACCGACAGGGGGCTCTACGAGCAGTACTTC,CASSTDRGLYEQYF
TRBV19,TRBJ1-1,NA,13,TGTGCCAGTAGGTCCGTCGGGTACACTGAAGCTTTCTTT,CASRSVGYTEAFF
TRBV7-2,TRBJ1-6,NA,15,TGTGCCAGCAGCTTAGGGGACACCGATAATTCACCCCTCCACTTT,CASSLGDTDNSPLHF
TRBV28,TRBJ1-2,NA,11,TGTGCCAGCAGTTTACTTCATGGCTACACCTTC,CASSLLHGYTF
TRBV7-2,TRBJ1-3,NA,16,TGTGCCAGCAGCTTAAACGGTCCGGGCTCTGGAAACACCATATATTTT,CASSLNGPGSGNTIYF
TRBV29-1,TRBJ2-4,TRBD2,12,TGCAGCGTCCGCCGGGAGGAAAACATTCAGTACTTC,CSVRREENIQYF
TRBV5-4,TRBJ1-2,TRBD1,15,TGTGCCAGCAGCTTGATCGGGACAGGGGGCGCACCGGACACCTTC,CASSLIGTGGAPDTF
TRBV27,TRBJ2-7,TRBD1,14,TGTGCCAGCAGTTTAGGGACAGGGAGCTACGAGCAGTACTTC,CASSLGTGSYEQYF
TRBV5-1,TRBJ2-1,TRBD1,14,TGCGCCAGCAGCTTAGGACAGGAGGACAATGAGCAGTTCTTC,CASSLGQEDNEQFF
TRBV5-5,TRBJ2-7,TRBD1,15,TGTGCCAGCAGCTTATCACCGGACAGGGGAGTCGAGCAGTACTTC,CASSLSPDRGVEQYF
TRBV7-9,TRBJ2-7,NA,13,TGTGCCAGCAGCTTATTAGGAAGGGGCGAGCAGTACTTC,CASSLLGRGEQYF
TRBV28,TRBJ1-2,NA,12,TGTGCCAGCAGCCGCGCAGGCTATGGCTACACCTTC,CASSRAGYGYTF
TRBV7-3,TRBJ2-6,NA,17,TGTGCCAGCAGCTTAACGTCCGGGAGCTCTGGGGCCAACGTCCTGACTTTC,CASSLTSGSSGANVLTF
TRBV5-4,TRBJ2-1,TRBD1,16,TGTGCCAGCAGCTTGGTTGGACAGGGAAATTTAAATGAGCAGTTCTTC,CASSLVGQGNLNEQFF
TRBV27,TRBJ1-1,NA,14,TGTGCCAGCAGTTATAAGGGGATAGGCACTGAAGCTTTCTTT,CASSYKGIGTEAFF
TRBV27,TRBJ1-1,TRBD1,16,TGTGCCAGCAGTCCTCGAGGGGGCGAGGGAAACACTGAAGCTTTCTTT,CASSPRGGEGNTEAFF
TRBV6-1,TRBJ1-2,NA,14,TGTGCCAGCAGTGAATTTACAGGGAGCTATGGCTACACCTTC,CASSEFTGSYGYTF
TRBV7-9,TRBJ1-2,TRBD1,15,TGTGCCAGCAGCTCCTTGACAGGGGGCGCGAGTGGCTACACCTTC,CASSSLTGGASGYTF
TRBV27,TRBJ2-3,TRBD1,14,TGTGCCAGCAGTTCTTACAGGGGTGCAGATACGCAGTATTTT,CASSSYRGADTQYF
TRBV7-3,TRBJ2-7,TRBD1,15,TGTGCCAGCAGCACCGGGACAGGGGCGTTCTACGAGCAGTACTTC,CASSTGTGAFYEQYF
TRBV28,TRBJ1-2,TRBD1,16,TGTGCCAGCAGTGGGGGGTATGGGACAGGTGTCTATGGCTACACCTTC,CASSGGYGTGVYGYTF
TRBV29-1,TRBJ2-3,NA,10,TGCAGCGGCAGTGTGGATACGCAGTATTTT,CSGSVDTQYF
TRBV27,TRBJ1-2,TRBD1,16,TGTGCCAGCAGTCCCTACGGACAGGGCCCGTACTATGGCTACACCTTC,CASSPYGQGPYYGYTF
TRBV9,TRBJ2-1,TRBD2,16,TGTGCCAGCAGCTCTCGGACTAGCGGGACTCGGAATGAGCAGTTCTTC,CASSSRTSGTRNEQFF
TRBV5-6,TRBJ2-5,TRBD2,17,TGTGCCAGCAGCGATTATGGGACTAGCTTGCAAGTGGAGACCCAGTACTTC,CASSDYGTSLQVETQYF
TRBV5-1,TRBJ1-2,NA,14,TGCGCCAGCAGCTTGTTGCAGGGTGACTATGGCTACACCTTC,CASSLLQGDYGYTF
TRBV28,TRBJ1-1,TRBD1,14,TGTGCCAGCAGCGACAGGGTCATGAACACTGAAGCTTTCTTT,CASSDRVMNTEAFF
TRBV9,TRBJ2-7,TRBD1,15,TGTGCCAGCAGCGTAGGACAGGGCGGCCCCTACGAGCAGTACTTC,CASSVGQGGPYEQYF
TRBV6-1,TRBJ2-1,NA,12,TGTGCCAGCAGTAGCGGCCGAAGTCACTCGTTCTTC,CASSSGRSHSFF
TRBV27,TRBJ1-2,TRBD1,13,TGTGCCAGCATCCGGGACAGCGCATATGGCTACACCTTC,CASIRDSAYGYTF
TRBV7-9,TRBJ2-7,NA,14,TGTGCCAGCAGCTTAAGTCAGGGCTCCTACGAGCAGTACTTC,CASSLSQGSYEQYF
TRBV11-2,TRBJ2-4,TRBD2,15,TGTGCCAGCAGATCTAGCGGGAGTGTTAGAAACATTCAGTACTTC,CASRSSGSVRNIQYF
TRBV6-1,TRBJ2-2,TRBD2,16,TGTGCCAGCAGTGAGGCTGGCGGGAGCGGGGGCGGGGAGCTGTTTTTT,CASSEAGGSGGGELFF
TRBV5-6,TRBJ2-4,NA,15,TGTGCCAGCAGCCTGGACTGGGGCAGTGGAAACATTCAGTACTTC,CASSLDWGSGNIQYF
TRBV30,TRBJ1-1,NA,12,TGTGCCTGGAGTCCCTTATACACTGAAGCTTTCTTT,CAWSPLYTEAFF
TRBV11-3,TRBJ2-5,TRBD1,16,TGTGCCAGCAGCGATCCTTCAGGACAGGGGTGGGAGACCCAGTACTTC,CASSDPSGQGWETQYF
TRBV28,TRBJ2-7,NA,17,TGTGCCAGCACTCTAGGGTTACGGTTCGCGGGTGCCTACGAGCAGTACTTC,CASTLGLRFAGAYEQYF
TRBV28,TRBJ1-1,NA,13,TGTGCCAGCGATGGCAGTTTTAACACTGAAGCTTTCTTT,CASDGSFNTEAFF
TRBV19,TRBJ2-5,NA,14,TGTGCCAGTAGTCCGACAGTTTCCCAAGAGACCCAGTACTTC,CASSPTVSQETQYF
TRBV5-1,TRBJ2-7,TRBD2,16,TGCGCCAGCAGCTTCCTTCTGGGCGGGGGCTCCTACGAGCAGTACTTC,CASSFLLGGGSYEQYF
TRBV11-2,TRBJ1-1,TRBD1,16,TGTGCCAGCAGCACCAATCATCCGGGACAGGGCTTTGAAGCTTTCTTT,CASSTNHPGQGFEAFF